This TCR beta chain was obtained from a study of T-cell memory formation after mild COVID-19. The study, taken as a whole, reports: From day 15 to 85, contracting clones were balanced between CD4 and CD8, whereas later expanders leaned toward CD4+. Among CD4+ contracting clones, most were CM and EM, and CD8+ ones EMRA.

TCRdb redid the calling of the 5' RACE reads with MiXCR, one entry per CDR3 protein. Of 210,000 or so distinct CDR3 sequences in the sample, roughly a tenth were seen once. As for this clonotype: Its antigen is undetermined.

This CDR3 contains 15 residues. V was shortened by 5 bases and J by 0 bases, with 14 bases between the two germline ends. Germline V gene sequence: CDR1 LNHNV, CDR2 YYDKDF (reference sequence). The V gene is TRBV15, the J gene TRBJ2-7; D remains unclear. Input material: PBMCs or a T cell subset sorted from them (not recorded which). This clonotype was sampled from a man between 18 and 29 years old who had mild COVID-19 (a few samples of this study predate the infection). Cell type and time point are not known. DNA for the CDR3: TGTGCCACCAGCTCCCGGACGTTCAGCTCCTACGAGCAGTACGTC. Encoded protein: CATSSRTFSSYEQYV.